This is a list of T cell receptor beta chains from one sample in a study of T-cell reconstitution after alpha-beta-depleted transplantation in children. TCRdb reprocessed the PCR reads with MiXCR, giving one entry per CDR3 protein. This sample has about 300,000 distinct CDR3 sequences, with less than 9.5% found just once. The starting material was peripheral blood, obtained 360 days after TCRalphabeta/CD19-depleted stem cell transplant. The receptors come from a female patient aged 2-10 years who had a stem cell transplant for Fanconi anemia, so the T cells may come from the graft donor. The CDR3 runs from the conserved cysteine through the conserved F or W. The order of the fields is CDR3 length, J gene, clone size, V gene, D gene, CDR3 protein, CDR3 DNA. A D gene is named only where the DNA matches it firmly. Some rows mark clone size as missing; the rest say once, few, many or name a class of expanded clone.

length: 12; J: TRBJ1-1; size: many; V: TRBV4-3; D: -; CDR3: CASSLDWTEAFF; DNA: TGCGCCAGCAGCCTTGATTGGACTGAAGCTTTCTTT
length: 15; J: TRBJ2-7; size: many; V: TRBV6-5; D: TRBD1; CDR3: CASSSSGTGSGEQYF; DNA: TGTGCCAGCAGTTCCTCCGGGACAGGGTCTGGAGAGCAGTACTTC
length: 13; J: TRBJ2-1; size: many; V: TRBV2; D: -; CDR3: CASRTGQQNEQFF; DNA: TGTGCCAGCAGGACGGGGCAGCAGAATGAGCAGTTCTTC
length: 16; J: TRBJ1-4; size: -; V: TRBV12-3/TRBV12-4; D: TRBD1; CDR3: CASSWGPGQQHEKLFF; DNA: TGTGCCAGCAGTTGGGGGCCGGGACAGCAACATGAAAAACTGTTTTTT
length: 12; J: TRBJ1-2; size: few; V: TRBV12-3/TRBV12-4; D: -; CDR3: CASSFRGVGYTF; DNA: TGTGCCAGCAGTTTTAGAGGGGTTGGCTACACCTTC
length: 15; J: TRBJ2-1; size: many; V: TRBV7-2; D: TRBD2; CDR3: CASSPLLSGAHEQFF; DNA: TGTGCCAGCAGCCCCCTTTTGAGCGGGGCTCATGAGCAGTTCTTC
length: 17; J: TRBJ1-1; size: -; V: TRBV10-3; D: -; CDR3: CAISESSGYLRNTEAFF; DNA: TGTGCCATCAGTGAGTCGAGCGGATACCTACGGAACACTGAAGCTTTCTTT
length: 14; J: TRBJ2-7; size: many; V: TRBV10-3; D: -; CDR3: CAISEIIPTYEQYF; DNA: TGTGCCATCAGTGAGATAATACCTACCTACGAGCAGTACTTC
length: 16; J: TRBJ2-1; size: many; V: TRBV7-9; D: TRBD2; CDR3: CASSFALAGANNEQFF; DNA: TGTGCCAGCAGCTTCGCCTTAGCGGGAGCTAACAATGAGCAGTTCTTC
length: 13; J: TRBJ1-2; size: few; V: TRBV30; D: -; CDR3: CAWSVGGTGGYTF; DNA: TGTGCCTGGAGTGTTGGGGGTACGGGTGGCTACACCTTC
length: 12; J: TRBJ2-5; size: many; V: TRBV14; D: -; CDR3: CASSPSGETQYF; DNA: TGTGCCAGCAGCCCCTCGGGGGAGACCCAGTACTTC
length: 14; J: TRBJ2-3; size: -; V: TRBV6-5; D: -; CDR3: CASSYTDETDTQYF; DNA: TGTGCCAGCAGTTACACGGACGAGACAGATACGCAGTATTTT
length: 16; J: TRBJ2-3; size: many; V: TRBV7-9; D: -; CDR3: CASIAPRGLRTDTQYF; DNA: TGTGCCAGCATCGCCCCCCGGGGGCTACGCACAGATACGCAGTATTTT
length: 13; J: TRBJ1-1; size: -; V: TRBV6-1; D: -; CDR3: CASRGWENTEAFF; DNA: TGTGCCAGCAGGGGGTGGGAGAACACTGAAGCTTTCTTT
length: 16; J: TRBJ2-1; size: many; V: TRBV7-8; D: TRBD2; CDR3: CASSHSGRPEENEQFF; DNA: TGTGCCAGCAGTCATAGCGGGAGGCCAGAAGAGAATGAGCAGTTCTTC
length: 15; J: TRBJ2-1; size: many; V: TRBV14; D: -; CDR3: CASSQWEGARNEQFF; DNA: TGTGCCAGCAGCCAATGGGAGGGGGCGCGGAATGAGCAGTTCTTC
length: 15; J: TRBJ1-1; size: many; V: TRBV12-3/TRBV12-4; D: TRBD1; CDR3: CASRTPQGGNTEAFF; DNA: TGTGCCAGCAGGACACCCCAGGGGGGGAACACTGAAGCTTTCTTT
length: 13; J: TRBJ2-3; size: many; V: TRBV10-3; D: -; CDR3: CAIRGDTTDTQYF; DNA: TGTGCCATCAGGGGGGACACCACAGATACGCAGTATTTT
length: 13; J: TRBJ2-2; size: many; V: TRBV20-1; D: TRBD2; CDR3: CSASGRGTGELFF; DNA: TGCAGTGCTAGTGGGAGGGGCACCGGGGAGCTGTTTTTT
length: 13; J: TRBJ2-7; size: -; V: TRBV6-2/TRBV6-3; D: -; CDR3: CASSYRLTYEQYF; DNA: TGTGCCAGCAGTTACAGGTTAACCTACGAGCAGTACTTC
length: 17; J: TRBJ1-4; size: few; V: TRBV15; D: -; CDR3: CATGGVLSSKANEKLFF; DNA: TGTGCCACCGGGGGGGTCCTGTCATCTAAGGCTAATGAAAAACTGTTTTTT
length: 13; J: TRBJ1-1; size: many; V: TRBV20-1; D: -; CDR3: CSASEDSYTEAFF; DNA: TGCAGTGCTAGTGAGGACAGCTACACTGAAGCTTTCTTT
length: 15; J: TRBJ1-4; size: many; V: TRBV12-3/TRBV12-4; D: -; CDR3: CASSLSGTPNEKLFF; DNA: TGTGCCAGCAGTTTATCCGGGACACCTAATGAAAAACTGTTTTTT
length: 18; J: TRBJ1-3; size: few; V: TRBV5-1; D: -; CDR3: CASSLTEGRELSGNTIYF; DNA: TGCGCCAGCAGCTTAACCGAGGGGCGTGAACTCTCTGGAAACACCATATATTTT
length: 14; J: TRBJ2-1; size: many; V: TRBV6-5; D: -; CDR3: CASSYFPPNNEQFF; DNA: TGTGCCAGCAGTTACTTCCCTCCTAACAATGAGCAGTTCTTC
length: 18; J: TRBJ1-2; size: -; V: TRBV12-3/TRBV12-4; D: TRBD1; CDR3: CASSLARRGLGFGYGYTF; DNA: TGTGCCAGCAGTTTAGCGCGCAGGGGGCTCGGGTTTGGGTATGGCTACACCTTC
length: 18; J: TRBJ2-3; size: -; V: TRBV7-6; D: TRBD1; CDR3: CASSLGTGRGSSTDTQYF; DNA: TGTGCCAGCAGCTTGGGGACAGGGCGTGGTTCTAGCACAGATACGCAGTATTTT
length: 14; J: TRBJ2-7; size: -; V: TRBV19; D: -; CDR3: CASSIVSSSYEQYF; DNA: TGTGCCAGTAGTATAGTCAGCAGTTCCTACGAGCAGTACTTC
length: 15; J: TRBJ1-2; size: few; V: TRBV5-1; D: TRBD1; CDR3: CASSPTGNANYGYTF; DNA: TGCGCCAGCAGCCCGACAGGGAATGCTAACTATGGCTACACCTTC
length: 13; J: TRBJ1-5; size: few; V: TRBV27; D: -; CDR3: CASSFSRNQPQHF; DNA: TGTGCCAGCAGTTTCTCCCGCAATCAGCCCCAGCATTTT
length: 16; J: TRBJ2-1; size: many; V: TRBV5-1; D: -; CDR3: CASSLRGESRYNEQFF; DNA: TGCGCCAGCAGCTTGCGGGGCGAGTCACGCTACAATGAGCAGTTCTTC
length: 12; J: TRBJ1-1; size: many; V: TRBV12-3/TRBV12-4; D: -; CDR3: CASSLLWFEAFF; DNA: TGTGCCAGCAGTTTACTGTGGTTTGAAGCTTTCTTT
length: 14; J: TRBJ2-7; size: -; V: TRBV7-8; D: -; CDR3: CASSAGTREYEQYF; DNA: TGTGCCAGCAGCGCCGGGACCCGCGAGTACGAGCAGTACTTC
length: 14; J: TRBJ2-7; size: few; V: TRBV13; D: TRBD2; CDR3: CASSFWAGGAEQYF; DNA: TGTGCCAGCAGCTTCTGGGCCGGGGGGGCCGAGCAGTACTTC
length: 14; J: TRBJ2-5; size: many; V: TRBV20-1; D: -; CDR3: CSAKEVVPPGTQYF; DNA: TGCAGTGCTAAGGAGGTAGTTCCTCCGGGGACCCAGTACTTC
length: 14; J: TRBJ1-1; size: -; V: TRBV6-5; D: -; CDR3: CASSYGPANTEAFF; DNA: TGTGCCAGCAGTTACGGCCCAGCGAACACTGAAGCTTTCTTT
length: 15; J: TRBJ1-5; size: few; V: TRBV12-3/TRBV12-4; D: -; CDR3: CASSPMGPPNQPQHF; DNA: TGTGCCAGCAGCCCGATGGGGCCCCCCAATCAGCCCCAGCATTTT
length: 14; J: TRBJ2-3; size: many; V: TRBV6-5; D: -; CDR3: CASSFQGEEDTQYF; DNA: TGTGCCAGCAGTTTTCAGGGGGAGGAAGATACGCAGTATTTT
length: 13; J: TRBJ2-1; size: many; V: TRBV5-1; D: -; CDR3: CASFATGLNEQFF; DNA: TGCGCCAGCTTTGCTACAGGTCTAAATGAGCAGTTCTTC
length: 15; J: TRBJ2-7; size: -; V: TRBV7-2; D: -; CDR3: CASSLPGAQFYEQYF; DNA: TGTGCCAGCAGCTTACCCGGGGCCCAATTCTACGAGCAGTACTTC
length: 14; J: TRBJ2-5; size: -; V: TRBV18; D: -; CDR3: CASSPLQRQETQYF; DNA: TGTGCCAGCTCACCCCTCCAGCGTCAAGAGACCCAGTACTTC
length: 17; J: TRBJ2-1; size: few; V: TRBV11-3; D: TRBD1; CDR3: CASSLHGQGSSYNEQFF; DNA: TGTGCCAGCAGCCTACACGGACAGGGAAGCTCCTACAATGAGCAGTTCTTC
length: 13; J: TRBJ2-1; size: few; V: TRBV20-1; D: -; CDR3: CSARRRGLNEQFF; DNA: TGCAGTGCTAGACGGCGGGGGCTCAATGAGCAGTTCTTC
length: 14; J: TRBJ1-1; size: -; V: TRBV7-3; D: -; CDR3: CASSLVKADTEAFF; DNA: TGTGCCAGCAGCTTGGTGAAAGCAGACACTGAAGCTTTCTTT
length: 15; J: TRBJ2-1; size: few; V: TRBV6-1; D: TRBD2; CDR3: CASSSISGVHDEQFF; DNA: TGTGCCAGCAGCTCAATCAGCGGGGTCCACGATGAGCAGTTCTTC
length: 15; J: TRBJ1-2; size: -; V: TRBV5-1; D: -; CDR3: CASSLIGRSGGGYTF; DNA: TGCGCCAGCAGCTTGATTGGGCGGTCGGGGGGCGGCTACACCTTC
length: 14; J: TRBJ1-5; size: -; V: TRBV7-8; D: TRBD1; CDR3: CASSPDRALQPQHF; DNA: TGTGCCAGCAGCCCAGACAGGGCTCTTCAGCCCCAGCATTTT
length: 13; J: TRBJ1-5; size: few; V: TRBV20-1; D: -; CDR3: CSARVGEYQPQHF; DNA: TGCAGTGCTAGGGTGGGGGAATATCAGCCCCAGCATTTT
length: 15; J: TRBJ2-1; size: -; V: TRBV4-2; D: -; CDR3: CASSEAGQQRNEQFF; DNA: TGTGCCAGCAGCGAAGCGGGACAGCAAAGGAATGAGCAGTTCTTC
length: 13; J: TRBJ1-2; size: few; V: TRBV19; D: -; CDR3: CASSDGTPYGYTF; DNA: TGTGCCAGTAGCGACGGGACACCCTATGGCTACACCTTC
length: 16; J: TRBJ2-3; size: many; V: TRBV7-9; D: -; CDR3: CASSSVTGFFADTQYF; DNA: TGTGCCAGCAGCTCCGTAACAGGGTTTTTCGCAGATACGCAGTATTTT
length: 14; J: TRBJ1-1; size: many; V: TRBV29-1; D: -; CDR3: CSVCSVGGNAEAFF; DNA: TGCAGCGTGTGTTCTGTTGGAGGGAATGCTGAAGCTTTCTTT
length: 15; J: TRBJ2-7; size: many; V: TRBV3-1; D: TRBD1; CDR3: CASSQAGTGDYEQYF; DNA: TGTGCCAGCAGCCAAGCCGGGACAGGGGACTACGAGCAGTACTTC